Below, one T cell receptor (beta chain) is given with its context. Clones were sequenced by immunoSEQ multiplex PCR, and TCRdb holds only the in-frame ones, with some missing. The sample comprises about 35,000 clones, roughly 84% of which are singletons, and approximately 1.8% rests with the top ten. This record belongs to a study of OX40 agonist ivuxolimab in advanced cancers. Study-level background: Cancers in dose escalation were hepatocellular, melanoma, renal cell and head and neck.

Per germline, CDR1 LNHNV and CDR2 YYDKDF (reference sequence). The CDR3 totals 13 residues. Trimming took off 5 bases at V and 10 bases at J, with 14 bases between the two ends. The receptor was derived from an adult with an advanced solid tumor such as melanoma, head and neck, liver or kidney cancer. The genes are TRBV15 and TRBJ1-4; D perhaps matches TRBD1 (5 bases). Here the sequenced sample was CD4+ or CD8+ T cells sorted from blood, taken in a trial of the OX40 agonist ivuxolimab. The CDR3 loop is CATSSLTGGKLFF. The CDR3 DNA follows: TGTGCCACCAGCTCCCTCACGGGGGGAAAACTGTTTTTT.